Listed below are T cell receptor beta chains from one sample, sequenced in a study of cytomegalovirus exposure and HLA in healthy donors. Clones were sequenced by immunoSEQ multiplex PCR, and TCRdb holds only the in-frame ones, with some missing. The sample includes 150,000 or so clones, 75% to 90% of them seen just once. Sequencing was done on a sample of PBMCs. These TCRs come from a woman aged 50 to 60 in good health and CMV-seropositive. CDR3s include the opening cysteine and the closing phenylalanine or tryptophan. Each record gives: clone size, V gene, J gene, D gene, CDR3 protein, CDR3 DNA. The D gene is left open where the match is weak. The size of a clone is reported for some rows only, either as once, few or many, or as a class for expanded clones.

NA,TRBV5-4,TRBJ1-5,NA,CASSLGPNQPQHF,TGTGCCAGCAGCTTGGGGCCTAATCAGCCCCAGCATTTT
NA,TRBV6-1,TRBJ1-4,TRBD1,CASSGQGMGNEKLFF,TGTGCCAGCAGTGGACAGGGAATGGGTAATGAAAAACTGTTTTTT
NA,TRBV11-2,TRBJ2-4,NA,CASSAGVKDRIQYF,TGTGCCAGCAGCGCGGGTGTGAAGGATAGGATTCAGTACTTC
NA,TRBV15,TRBJ1-2,NA,CATSHRTAHLYGYTF,TGTGCCACCAGCCATAGGACAGCCCATCTCTATGGCTACACCTTC
NA,TRBV29-1,TRBJ2-5,TRBD1,CSVGGQGATQETQYF,TGCAGCGTCGGAGGACAGGGGGCTACCCAAGAGACCCAGTACTTC
NA,TRBV5-1,TRBJ1-1,NA,CASSLWAMNTEAFF,TGCGCCAGCAGCTTGTGGGCAATGAACACTGAAGCTTTCTTT
once,TRBV15,TRBJ1-5,TRBD1,CATSKDRDQPQHF,TGTGCCACCAGCAAAGACAGGGATCAGCCCCAGCATTTT
NA,TRBV7-3,TRBJ2-5,NA,CASSLAHQQETQYF,TGTGCCAGCAGCTTAGCTCATCAGCAAGAGACCCAGTACTTC
NA,TRBV6-5,TRBJ1-5,TRBD1,CASRGLTGGDQPQHF,TGTGCCAGCAGGGGACTGACAGGGGGGGACCAGCCCCAGCATTTT
NA,TRBV18,TRBJ1-1,TRBD1,CASSQSRDRMNTEAFF,TGTGCCAGCTCACAAAGTAGGGACAGAATGAACACTGAAGCTTTCTTT
NA,TRBV25-1,TRBJ1-6,TRBD1,CASSGTGGYNSPLHF,TGTGCCAGCAGTGGGACAGGGGGCTATAATTCACCCCTCCACTTT
NA,TRBV28,TRBJ1-4,NA,CASNKGGPNEKLFF,TGTGCCAGCAACAAAGGGGGACCTAATGAAAAACTGTTTTTT
NA,TRBV9,TRBJ2-7,TRBD1,CASSQGDHEQYF,TGTGCCAGCTCCCAGGGGGACCACGAGCAGTACTTC
NA,TRBV27,TRBJ2-7,TRBD1,CASSLLQGVHEQYF,TGTGCCAGCAGTTTACTACAGGGGGTTCACGAGCAGTACTTC
once,TRBV7-3,TRBJ2-5,NA,CASSRGQQETQYF,TGTGCCAGCAGCCGCGGACAACAAGAGACCCAGTACTTC
few,TRBV18,TRBJ2-2,TRBD2,CASSPRSGTNTGELFF,TGTGCCAGCTCACCACGGAGCGGGACGAACACCGGGGAGCTGTTTTTT
few,TRBV9,TRBJ2-5,TRBD2,CASSVQAGEVETQYF,TGTGCCAGCAGCGTCCAAGCGGGAGAGGTGGAGACCCAGTACTTC